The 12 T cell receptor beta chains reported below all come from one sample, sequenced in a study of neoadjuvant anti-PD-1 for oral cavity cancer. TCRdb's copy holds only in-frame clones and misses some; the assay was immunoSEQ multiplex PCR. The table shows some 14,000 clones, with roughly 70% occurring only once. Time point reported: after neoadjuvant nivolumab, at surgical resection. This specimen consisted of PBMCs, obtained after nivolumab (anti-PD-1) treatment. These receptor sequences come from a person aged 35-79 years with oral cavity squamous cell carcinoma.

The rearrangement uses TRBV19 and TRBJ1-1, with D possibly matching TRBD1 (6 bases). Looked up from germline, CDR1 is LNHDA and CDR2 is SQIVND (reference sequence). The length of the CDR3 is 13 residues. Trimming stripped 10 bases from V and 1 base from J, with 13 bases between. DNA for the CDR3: TGTGCCATACAGGGTTTGGGGAACACTGAAGCTTTCTTT. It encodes CAIQGLGNTEAFF.

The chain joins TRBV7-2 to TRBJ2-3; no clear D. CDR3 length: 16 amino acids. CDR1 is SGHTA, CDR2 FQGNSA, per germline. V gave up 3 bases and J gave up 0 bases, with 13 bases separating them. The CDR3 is CASSFAAVPSTDTQYF. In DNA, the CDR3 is TGTGCCAGCAGCTTTGCTGCGGTACCTAGCACAGATACGCAGTATTTT.

CDR3 in DNA: TGCGCCAGCAGCCTGGGGGACAGGGAATTGGAAGAGCAGTACTTC. Its protein is CASSLGDRELEEQYF. This chain links TRBV5-1 with TRBJ2-7; 9 nucleotides align to TRBD1. Per germline, CDR1 SGHRS and CDR2 YFSETQ. This CDR3 is built from 15 residues. Unmatched junction bases numbered 12, after V lost 4 bases and J lost 7 bases.

The CDR3: CASSIALLDNEQFF. CDR3 DNA: TGTGCCAGTAGTATAGCCCTACTAGACAATGAGCAGTTCTTC. The J gene is TRBJ2-1, the V gene TRBV19; D possibly corresponds to TRBD2 (5 bases). V lost 1 base and J lost 5, with 9 bases in between. Germline loops: CDR1 LNHDA, CDR2 SQIVND (reference sequence). The CDR3 covers 14 residues.

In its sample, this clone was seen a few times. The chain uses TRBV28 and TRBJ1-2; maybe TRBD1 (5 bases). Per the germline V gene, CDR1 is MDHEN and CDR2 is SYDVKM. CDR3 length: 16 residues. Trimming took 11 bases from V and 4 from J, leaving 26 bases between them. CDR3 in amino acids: CACYGGGHGNLYGYTF. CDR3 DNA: TGTGCCTGCTACGGGGGAGGGCACGGGAACCTCTATGGCTACACCTTC.

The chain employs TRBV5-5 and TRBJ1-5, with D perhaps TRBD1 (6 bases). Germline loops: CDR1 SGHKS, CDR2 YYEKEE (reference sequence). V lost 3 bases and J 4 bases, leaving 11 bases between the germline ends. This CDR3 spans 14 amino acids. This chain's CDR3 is CASSWGAGNQPQHF. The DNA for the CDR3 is TGTGCCAGCAGCTGGGGGGCCGGGAATCAGCCCCAGCATTTT.

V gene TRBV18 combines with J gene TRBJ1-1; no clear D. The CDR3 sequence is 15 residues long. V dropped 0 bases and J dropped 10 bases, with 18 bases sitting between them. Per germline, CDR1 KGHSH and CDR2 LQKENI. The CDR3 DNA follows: TGTGCCAGCTCACCACCCTGGTTGTCTAACAAAATAGCTTTCTTT. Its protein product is CASSPPWLSNKIAFF.

The CDR3 DNA reads TGCGCCAGCAGCCAACCAGGGGGCAGGAACACCATATATTTT. Its translation is CASSQPGGRNTIYF. The chain is built from TRBV4-1 and TRBJ1-3, with TRBD1 matching over 8 bases. This CDR3 has 14 amino acids. Germline V gene data show CDR1 as MGHRA and CDR2 as YSYEKL. With V trimmed by 2 bases and J by 7 bases, 4 bases remained unmatched.

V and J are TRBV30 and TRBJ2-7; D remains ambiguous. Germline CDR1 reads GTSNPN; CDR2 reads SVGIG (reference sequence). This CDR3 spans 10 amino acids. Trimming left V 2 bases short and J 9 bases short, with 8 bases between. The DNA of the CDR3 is TGTGCCTGGAGTCATGGCGTGCAGTACTTC. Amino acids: CAWSHGVQYF.

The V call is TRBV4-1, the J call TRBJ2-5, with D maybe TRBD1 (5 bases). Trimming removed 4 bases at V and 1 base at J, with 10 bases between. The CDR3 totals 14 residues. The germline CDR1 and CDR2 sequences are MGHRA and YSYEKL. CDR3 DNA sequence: TGCGCCAGCAGCCCGCAGGGATTCCAAGAGACCCAGTACTTC. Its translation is CASSPQGFQETQYF.

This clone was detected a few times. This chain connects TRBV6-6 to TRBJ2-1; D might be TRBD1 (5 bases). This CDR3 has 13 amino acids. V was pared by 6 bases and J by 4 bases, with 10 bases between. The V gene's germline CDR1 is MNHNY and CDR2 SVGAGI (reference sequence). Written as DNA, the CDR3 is TGTGCCAGCAGCTTTACAGGATACAATGAGCAGTTCTTC. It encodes CASSFTGYNEQFF.

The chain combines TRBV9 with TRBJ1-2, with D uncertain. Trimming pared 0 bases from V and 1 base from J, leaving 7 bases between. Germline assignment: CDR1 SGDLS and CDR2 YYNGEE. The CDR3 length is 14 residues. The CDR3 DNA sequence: TGTGCCAGCAGCGTAGGTAGCGTTAACTATGGCTACACCTTC. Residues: CASSVGSVNYGYTF.